The rows below give T cell receptor beta chains drawn from one sample of a study of blood T cell repertoires in COVID-19. Assay: immunoSEQ multiplex PCR; the TCRdb copy retains only in-frame clones and omits some. Of 90,000 to 120,000 clones listed, approximately 81% were seen once; the top ten hold 4% to 5.5%. The material sequenced was peripheral blood. Receptors originate from a human donor in a cohort sampled during active COVID-19. Each CDR3 is given with its conserved first and last residue. D genes are given only for firm matches. A clone size is listed for some rows: how often the clone was seen (once, few, many), or a class if it is expanded.

V gene: TRBV18
J gene: TRBJ2-7
D gene: NA
clone size: NA
CDR3 protein: CASSDGASSGDEQYF
CDR3 DNA: TGTGCCAGCTCCGACGGGGCTAGCTCGGGGGACGAGCAGTACTTC

V gene: TRBV21-1
J gene: TRBJ2-1
D gene: NA
clone size: NA
CDR3 protein: CASSIPSAPYNEQFF
CDR3 DNA: TGTGCCAGCAGCATACCTAGCGCTCCCTACAATGAGCAGTTCTTC

V gene: TRBV9
J gene: TRBJ2-3
D gene: NA
clone size: NA
CDR3 protein: CASSVEGRVATDTQYF
CDR3 DNA: TGTGCCAGCAGCGTAGAAGGCAGGGTGGCCACAGATACGCAGTATTTT

V gene: TRBV28
J gene: TRBJ1-2
D gene: TRBD1
clone size: NA
CDR3 protein: CASSDRGPTLGYTF
CDR3 DNA: TGTGCCAGCAGCGACAGGGGACCTACACTTGGCTACACCTTC

V gene: TRBV24-1
J gene: TRBJ2-1
D gene: TRBD2
clone size: NA
CDR3 protein: CATSDPGLAFESSYNEQFF
CDR3 DNA: TGTGCCACCAGTGACCCGGGACTAGCGTTCGAAAGCTCCTACAATGAGCAGTTCTTC

V gene: TRBV19
J gene: TRBJ2-5
D gene: NA
clone size: NA
CDR3 protein: CASSIFNQETQYF
CDR3 DNA: TGTGCCAGTAGTATATTTAACCAAGAGACCCAGTACTTC

V gene: TRBV6-5
J gene: TRBJ2-7
D gene: NA
clone size: NA
CDR3 protein: CASSDQVKQYF
CDR3 DNA: TGTGCCAGCAGCGACCAGGTCAAGCAGTACTTC

V gene: TRBV7-3
J gene: TRBJ2-2
D gene: TRBD1
clone size: many
CDR3 protein: CASSLLGQPGAGELFF
CDR3 DNA: TGTGCCAGCAGCTTATTGGGACAGCCCGGGGCCGGGGAGCTGTTTTTT

V gene: TRBV7-8
J gene: TRBJ1-1
D gene: NA
clone size: NA
CDR3 protein: CASSTGGYGYAFF
CDR3 DNA: TGTGCCAGCAGCACCGGGGGTTACGGCTATGCTTTCTTT

V gene: TRBV28
J gene: TRBJ1-2
D gene: NA
clone size: NA
CDR3 protein: CASRTQVLYGYTF
CDR3 DNA: TGTGCCAGCAGGACCCAGGTACTTTATGGCTACACCTTC

V gene: TRBV12-3/TRBV12-4
J gene: TRBJ2-1
D gene: NA
clone size: NA
CDR3 protein: CASRYYNEQFF
CDR3 DNA: TGTGCCAGCAGGTACTACAATGAGCAGTTCTTC

V gene: TRBV11-2
J gene: TRBJ2-2
D gene: TRBD1
clone size: NA
CDR3 protein: CASSRRTGENTGELFF
CDR3 DNA: TGTGCCAGCAGCAGAAGGACAGGAGAGAACACCGGGGAGCTGTTTTTT

V gene: TRBV5-1
J gene: TRBJ1-2
D gene: NA
clone size: many
CDR3 protein: CASSPLGTGYGYTF
CDR3 DNA: TGCGCCAGCAGCCCCCTGGGTACGGGCTATGGCTACACCTTC

V gene: TRBV3-1/TRBV3-2
J gene: TRBJ1-2
D gene: NA
clone size: NA
CDR3 protein: CASSPTGGKGYTF
CDR3 DNA: TGTGCCAGCAGCCCGACCGGGGGAAAAGGCTACACCTTC